This TCR beta chain was documented in a study of monozygotic twins with inflammatory bowel disease. Study findings and constraints: No difference in repertoire similarity was seen between concordant and discordant twins, possibly because power was limited.

Germline CDR1 is MDHEN and CDR2 is SYDVKM. The CDR3 has 14 residues. With respect to this clonotype: Its antigen remains unidentified.

UMIs containing a 6-nucleotide sample barcode were added via template switching. TCRdb reanalyzed the 5' RACE reads, giving one entry per CDR3 protein sequence and no DNA. The sample has 300,000 to 450,000 distinct CDR3 sequences. This chain joins TRBV28 and TRBJ2-7; TCRdb names TRBD1, which stays unverified in the absence of DNA. The clonotype comes from a human donor with ulcerative colitis or Crohn's disease, or a healthy co-twin of an affected twin (not recorded which). The sequenced material came from blood. This CDR3 reads CASSLGTAKPEQYF.